The 12 T cell receptor beta chains below were found in one sample sequenced in a study of cytomegalovirus exposure and HLA in healthy donors. PCR primers comprised 60 Vbeta and 13 Jbeta primers. Clones were read by immunoSEQ multiplex PCR, and TCRdb kept only the in-frame ones, dropping some. The repertoire shows some 120,000 clones; the top ten hold more than 3%. Sequenced input: PBMCs. The receptors derive from a man aged 18 to 29 in good health and CMV-seronegative.

The chain is built from TRBV15 and TRBJ2-1; 8 nucleotides align to TRBD2. The germline V gene has CDR1 LNHNV and CDR2 YYDKDF (reference sequence). The length of the CDR3 is 14 residues. The J segment lost 7 bases and the V segment lost 1 base, leaving 3 bases of the junction unmatched. CDR3 nucleotide sequence: TGTGCCACCAGCAGAGGACTAGCGCGGAATGAGCAGTTCTTC. It is translated as CATSRGLARNEQFF.

The V and J genes are TRBV29-1 and TRBJ1-2; 8 bases line up with TRBD1. V trimming: 6 bases; J trimming: 1 base; junction bases outside the gene matches: 4. CDR3 size: 13 residues. Per the germline V gene, CDR1 is SQVTM and CDR2 is ANQGSEA. The CDR3 reads CSVGTGSNYGYTF. The CDR3, as DNA: TGCAGCGTAGGGACAGGTAGTAACTATGGCTACACCTTC.

V and J are TRBV5-1 and TRBJ2-7; 9 nucleotides agree with TRBD2. This CDR3 region has 15 residues. J was trimmed by 0 bases and V by 2 bases; bases with no gene match: 3. CDR1 is SGHRS and CDR2 is YFSETQ in the germline V gene. CDR3 nucleotide sequence: TGCGCCAGCAGCTTACTAGCGGGCCTCTCCTACGAGCAGTACTTC. Translated: CASSLLAGLSYEQYF.

V and J are TRBV18 and TRBJ2-1, with 9 bases fitting TRBD1. The trim removed 5 bases at V and 5 bases at J, leaving 4 bases unmatched. This CDR3 contains 14 residues. The germline gives CDR1 KGHSH, CDR2 LQKENI. DNA for the CDR3: TGTGCCAGCTCAGACCGGGACAGGGACAATGAGCAGTTCTTC. It specifies CASSDRDRDNEQFF.

As to this clone: At one of its ends the junction is not consistent with the germline gene, which may arise from a read error. V is TRBV5-1 and J is TRBJ2-1, with 12 bases that match TRBD2. CDR3 size: 15 residues. The germline V gene encodes CDR1 SGHRS and CDR2 YFSETQ. DNA for the CDR3: TGCGCCTGCAGCAGCGGGACTAGCGGGCACAATGAGCAGTTCTTC. This translates into CACSSGTSGHNEQFF.

The genes are TRBV14 and TRBJ2-5; the match to TRBD2 covers 12 bases. Germline CDR1 and CDR2: SGHDN and FVKESK. V lost 0 bases to trimming and J lost 0 bases; unmatched junction nucleotides: 8. The CDR3 is 19 residues long. The CDR3 sequence is CASSQDGTSGWYYQETQYF. The CDR3 DNA sequence: TGTGCCAGCAGCCAAGATGGGACTAGCGGGTGGTATTACCAAGAGACCCAGTACTTC.

V is TRBV5-1 and J is TRBJ1-3, with a tentative D call TRBD1 (6 bases). V was shortened by 2 bases and J by 1 base, with 16 bases between the two germline ends. Per the germline V gene, CDR1 is SGHRS and CDR2 is YFSETQ. The CDR3 loop spans 17 amino acids. DNA for the CDR3: TGCGCCAGCAGCTTAAAGACAGGAATCGGATCTGGAAACACCATATATTTT. Its protein is CASSLKTGIGSGNTIYF.

The gene calls are TRBV7-8 and TRBJ2-3; 8 bases agree with TRBD1. Trimming took 3 bases from V and 0 from J; bases not matched to a gene: 5. The V gene's germline CDR1 is SGHVS and CDR2 FQNEAQ. This CDR3 contains 16 residues. The CDR3 reads CASSFGTGTSTDTQYF. In DNA form, the CDR3 reads TGTGCCAGCAGCTTCGGGACAGGCACTAGCACAGATACGCAGTATTTT.

This rearrangement joins TRBV6-5 to TRBJ1-1; possibly TRBD1 for D (6 bases). Germline assignment: CDR1 MNHEY and CDR2 SVGAGI. This CDR3 region has 12 residues. V was clipped by 8 bases and J by 8 bases, with 15 bases between them. The DNA for the CDR3 is TGTGCCAGCTCACCCGGGACATACGAAGCTTTCTTT. The encoded protein is CASSPGTYEAFF.

The chain has TRBV19 and TRBJ1-4; TRBD1 aligns across 10 bases. The junction had 6 bases not matched to a gene; V was cut back by 6 bases and J by 8 bases. The germline gives CDR1 LNHDA, CDR2 SQIVND (reference sequence). The CDR3 length is 14 residues. CDR3 protein: CASRTGGEGEKLFF. In DNA form, the CDR3 reads TGTGCCAGTAGGACAGGGGGCGAAGGGGAAAAACTGTTTTTT.

The chain links TRBV18 to TRBJ1-3, with D perhaps TRBD1 (5 bases). Deletions cut 3 bases from V and 5 bases from J, with 14 bases between. Germline CDR1 reads KGHSH; CDR2 reads LQKENI. The CDR3 is made up of 15 amino acids. The CDR3 loop reads CASSPPVQGRNTIYF. The CDR3 coding sequence is TGTGCCAGCTCACCCCCGGTGCAGGGAAGAAACACCATATATTTT.

The rearrangement uses TRBV6-5 and TRBJ1-5; D is possibly TRBD1 (6 bases). The CDR3 has 15 residues. Trimming shortened V by 5 bases and J by 4 bases, and 15 bases separated the two germline ends. Germline-derived CDR1 and CDR2 are MNHEY and SVGAGI. Here the CDR3 reads CASSPIGQPNQPQHF. The DNA of the CDR3 is TGTGCCAGCAGTCCAATAGGACAGCCAAATCAGCCCCAGCATTTT.